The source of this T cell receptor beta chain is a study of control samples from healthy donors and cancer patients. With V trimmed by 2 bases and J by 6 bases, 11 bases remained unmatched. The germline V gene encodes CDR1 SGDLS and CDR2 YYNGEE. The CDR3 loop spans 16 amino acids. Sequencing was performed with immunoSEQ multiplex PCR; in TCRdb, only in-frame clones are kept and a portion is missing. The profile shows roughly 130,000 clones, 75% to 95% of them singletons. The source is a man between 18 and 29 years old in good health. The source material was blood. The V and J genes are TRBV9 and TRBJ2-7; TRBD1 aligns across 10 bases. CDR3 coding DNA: TGTGCCAGCAGCGTTCAGGACAGGGGGTTCGGGGGCGAGCAGTACTTC. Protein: CASSVQDRGFGGEQYF. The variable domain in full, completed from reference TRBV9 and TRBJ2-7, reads DSGVTQTPKHLITATGQRVTLRCSPRSGDLSVYWYQQSLDQGLQFLIQYYNGEERAKGNILERFSAQQFPDLHSELNLSSLELGDSALYFCASSVQDRGFGGEQYFGPGTRLTVT.